Below are 29 T cell receptor beta chains sequenced from a single sample in a study of blood T cell repertoires in COVID-19. Clones were read by immunoSEQ multiplex PCR, and TCRdb kept only the in-frame ones, dropping some. The sample yields about 220,000 clones, 65% to 85% seen once. Sequenced material: PBMCs or T cells enriched from blood (not recorded which). These receptors all come from a woman in her sixties or seventies who had recovered from COVID-19.

The rearrangement uses TRBV11-2 and TRBJ1-5, with D uncertain. V lost 4 bases and J 3 bases, leaving 13 bases between the germline ends. CDR3 length: 15 residues. Germline V gene lookup returns CDR1 SGHAT and CDR2 FQNNGV. DNA of the CDR3: TGTGCCAGCAGCTCATCGGCCGGGGACAATCAGCCCCAGCATTTT. Protein: CASSSSAGDNQPQHF.

This clone was observed a single time. The chain uses TRBV7-2 and TRBJ1-2; D perhaps matches TRBD1 (5 bases). The CDR3 is made up of 14 amino acids. V gave up 5 bases and J gave up 7 bases, with 17 bases separating them. CDR1 and CDR2 from the germline V gene are SGHTA and FQGNSA. This chain's CDR3 is CASSPQRGTIGYTF. The CDR3, as DNA: TGTGCCAGCAGCCCCCAGCGGGGGACTATTGGCTACACCTTC.

The chain uses TRBV19 and TRBJ1-2; weak D call: TRBD1 (6 bases). This CDR3 has 16 residues. Germline-derived CDR1 and CDR2 are LNHDA and SQIVND (reference sequence). V gave up 5 bases and J gave up 3 bases, with 19 bases separating them. CDR3 coding DNA: TGTGCCAGTAGTGAGACATACAGGGTGGACTACTATGGCTACACCTTC. Its protein is CASSETYRVDYYGYTF.

This clone appeared a single time. The V call is TRBV19, the J call TRBJ2-5; D is possibly TRBD1 (5 bases). CDR1 and CDR2 from the germline V gene are LNHDA and SQIVND (reference sequence). V lost 4 bases, J lost 5 bases, and 8 bases lay in between. The CDR3 is 12 residues long. CDR3 sequence (DNA): TGTGCCAGTAGTACAGGGTCGGAGACCCAGTACTTC. Translation gives CASSTGSETQYF.

The CDR3 sequence: CASSLGTGMGGNQPQHF. The CDR3, as DNA: TGTGCCAGTAGTCTCGGGACAGGGATGGGTGGCAATCAGCCCCAGCATTTT. This rearrangement joins TRBV19 to TRBJ1-5, with 9 bases fitting TRBD1. The CDR3 is 17 amino acids. Trimming took 5 bases from V and 2 from J; bases not matched to a gene: 10. Germline V gene data show CDR1 as LNHDA and CDR2 as SQIVND (reference sequence).

V and J are TRBV5-1 and TRBJ2-1; D is perhaps TRBD2 (7 bases). Germline CDR1 reads SGHRS; CDR2 reads YFSETQ. V gave up 4 bases and J gave up 7 bases, with 15 bases separating them. The CDR3 length is 14 residues. The CDR3 spells CASSVPGEGNEQFF. CDR3 sequence (DNA): TGCGCCAGCAGCGTTCCAGGGGAGGGGAATGAGCAGTTCTTC. Full variable domain (rest looked up from reference TRBV5-1 and TRBJ2-1): KAGVTQTPRYLIKTRGQQVTLSCSPISGHRSVSWYQQTPGQGLQFLFEYFSETQRNKGNFPGRFSGRQFSNSRSEMNVSTLELGDSALYLCASSVPGEGNEQFFGPGTRLTVL.

The chain has TRBV14 and TRBJ2-7; 8 positions agree with TRBD2. The CDR3 runs 14 residues. Germline assignment: CDR1 SGHDN and CDR2 FVKESK. V trimming: 4 bases; J trimming: 5 bases; junction bases outside the gene matches: 7. CDR3 nucleotide sequence: TGTGCCAGCAGCCCCGGGGGGGCCTCTGACGAGCAGTACTTC. It yields the protein CASSPGGASDEQYF.

The J gene is TRBJ1-6, the V gene TRBV6-5; D is unclear. The V and J ends lost 6 bases and 5 bases respectively, with 14 bases between them. The CDR3 consists of 15 residues. CDR1 MNHEY and CDR2 SVGAGI come from the germline V gene. CDR3 DNA sequence: TGTGCCAGCAGGGAGCCGACGGGTGATAATTCACCCCTCCACTTT. It is translated as CASREPTGDNSPLHF.

This clone was counted between two and nine times. This chain connects TRBV25-1 to TRBJ1-1; no definite D call. The V end lost 5 bases, the J end lost 0 bases, and 4 bases lay between the germline ends. The CDR3 is made up of 12 amino acids. Germline CDR1 reads MGHDK; CDR2 reads SYGVNS. CDR3 sequence reads: CASSLMNTEAFF. Written as DNA, the CDR3 is TGTGCCAGCAGTCTTATGAACACTGAAGCTTTCTTT. Combining the CDR3 with reference TRBV25-1 and TRBJ1-1 gives the whole variable domain EADIYQTPRYLVIGTGKKITLECSQTMGHDKMYWYQQDPGMELHLIHYSYGVNSTEKGDLSSESTVSRIRTEHFPLTLESARPSHTSQYLCASSLMNTEAFFGQGTRLTVV.

The chain links TRBV19 to TRBJ2-3; a weak D match, TRBD1 (6 bases). Trimming pared 5 bases from V and 2 bases from J, leaving 14 bases between. The CDR3 length is 15 residues. CDR1 is LNHDA, CDR2 SQIVND, per germline (reference sequence). The CDR3: CASSEQGPSTDTQYF. The CDR3 DNA reads TGTGCCAGTAGTGAACAGGGCCCTTCCACAGATACGCAGTATTTT.

The chain employs TRBV18 and TRBJ1-3, with a possible D match to TRBD1 (6 bases). V was pared by 3 bases and J by 5 bases, with 17 bases between. In germline, CDR1 is KGHSH, CDR2 LQKENI. The CDR3 totals 16 residues. The CDR3 coding sequence is TGTGCCAGCTCACCCCCTACAGGACAGAGGAGAAACACCATATATTTT. Translation: CASSPPTGQRRNTIYF.

The CDR3 DNA sequence: TGCGCCAGCAGCCTCGACAGGGAAAAACTGTTTTTT. It encodes CASSLDREKLFF. This sequence joins TRBV5-1 and TRBJ1-4; TRBD1 is a possible D gene (6 bases). V was cut by 4 bases and J by 8 bases, with 9 bases left in between. The germline V gene encodes CDR1 SGHRS and CDR2 YFSETQ. This CDR3 has 12 residues. Using reference TRBV5-1 and TRBJ1-4 for the parts outside the CDR3, the full variable domain is KAGVTQTPRYLIKTRGQQVTLSCSPISGHRSVSWYQQTPGQGLQFLFEYFSETQRNKGNFPGRFSGRQFSNSRSEMNVSTLELGDSALYLCASSLDREKLFFGSGTQLSVL.

The chain has TRBV5-8 and TRBJ2-3; 12 nucleotides align to TRBD2. The CDR3 extends over 16 amino acids. J was trimmed by 2 bases and V by 4 bases; bases with no gene match: 5. Germline CDR1 and CDR2: SGHTS and YDEGEE. CDR3 sequence: CASSLGTSGLTDTQYF. The CDR3, as DNA: TGTGCCAGCAGCCTTGGGACTAGCGGGCTCACAGATACGCAGTATTTT.

This clone came up a few times. The chain employs TRBV6-4 and TRBJ1-6; the match to TRBD1 covers 7 bases. CDR1 and CDR2 (germline): MRHNA, SNTAGT. V lost 6 bases, J lost 5 bases, and 1 base stayed unmatched. The CDR3 extends over 13 amino acids. CDR3 sequence reads: CASSRGDNSPLHF. CDR3 nucleotide sequence: TGTGCCAGCAGCAGGGGGGATAATTCACCCCTCCACTTT.

The chain recombines TRBV12-3 or TRBV12-4 with TRBJ1-3, with 8 bases aligning to TRBD1. There are 13 residues in the CDR3. J lost 3 bases, V lost 6 bases, and 1 base had no gene match. Written as DNA, the CDR3 is TGTGCCAGCAGGGGGACAGGTGGAAACACCATATATTTT. Translated, it gives CASRGTGGNTIYF.

This chain joins TRBV11-2 and TRBJ2-2; tentative D call: TRBD2 (5 bases). The CDR3 covers 15 residues. Trimming pared 4 bases from V and 6 bases from J, leaving 15 bases between. Per the germline V gene, CDR1 is SGHAT and CDR2 is FQNNGV. The CDR3 sequence is CASSSGGRAAGELFF. The CDR3 DNA is TGTGCCAGCAGCTCGGGTGGGCGGGCGGCCGGGGAGCTGTTTTTT.

The chain is built from TRBV10-3 and TRBJ2-3; 16 bases match TRBD2. The length of the CDR3 is 17 residues. Unmatched junction bases numbered 2, after V lost 4 bases and J lost 1 base. The germline gives CDR1 ENHRY, CDR2 SYGVKD. CDR3 loop: CAISAGTSGRGTDTQYF. CDR3 DNA: TGTGCCATCAGTGCCGGGACTAGCGGGAGGGGCACAGATACGCAGTATTTT.

The genes are TRBV6-5 and TRBJ2-7; 7 bases line up with TRBD2. V trimming: 6 bases; J trimming: 2 bases; junction bases outside the gene matches: 10. CDR3 length: 15 residues. Germline loops: CDR1 MNHEY, CDR2 SVGAGI. The DNA for the CDR3 is TGTGCCAGCAGCGTGAGGGTGGGAGGGCCCTACGAGCAGTACTTC. It translates to CASSVRVGGPYEQYF.

This clone was picked up a small number of times. V and J are TRBV19 and TRBJ1-2; no definite D call. Germline CDR1 LNHDA, CDR2 SQIVND (reference sequence). Trimming cost V 7 bases and J 0 bases, with 9 bases left between them. This CDR3 spans 13 amino acids. The CDR3 sequence: CASTADSNYGYTF. As DNA, the CDR3 is TGTGCCAGTACCGCTGACTCTAACTATGGCTACACCTTC. Complete variable domain (other parts from reference TRBV19 and TRBJ1-2): DGGITQSPKYLFRKEGQNVTLSCEQNLNHDAMYWYRQDPGQGLRLIYYSQIVNDFQKGDIAEGYSVSREKKESFPLTVTSAQKNPTAFYLCASTADSNYGYTFGSGTRLTVV.

The chain links TRBV18 to TRBJ1-5; 8 bases fit TRBD1. Germline V gives CDR1 KGHSH, CDR2 LQKENI. With V trimmed by 4 bases and J by 5 bases, 7 bases remained unmatched. The CDR3 has 15 residues. The CDR3 DNA reads as TGTGCCAGCTCACTAGGGACAGGAGGCCATCAGCCCCAGCATTTT. It translates to CASSLGTGGHQPQHF.

The DNA of the CDR3 is TGTGCCAGCAGCTTATTTCCCGGGAGGGCCGGGGAGCTGTTTTTT. It specifies CASSLFPGRAGELFF. The chain joins TRBV7-8 to TRBJ2-2; 8 bases align to TRBD2. This CDR3 spans 15 amino acids. V shed 2 bases and J 6 bases; nucleotides not matched to a gene: 5. Germline loops: CDR1 SGHVS, CDR2 FQNEAQ.

This clone has just one count. The chain joins TRBV5-4 to TRBJ2-5, with TRBD2 identical over 7 bases. Germline V CDR1 and CDR2: SGHNT, YYREEE (reference sequence). V lost 3 bases to trimming and J lost 3 bases; unmatched junction nucleotides: 8. The CDR3 loop spans 15 amino acids. DNA of the CDR3: TGTGCCAGCAGCTCCACGTGGGGGGGGGAAGAGACCCAGTACTTC. Translated, it gives CASSSTWGGEETQYF.

This chain joins TRBV29-1 and TRBJ1-2, with 8 nucleotides matching TRBD1. Trimming took 2 bases from V and 9 from J; bases not matched to a gene: 8. Germline values: CDR1 SQVTM, CDR2 ANQGSEA. CDR3 length: 13 amino acids. Here the CDR3 DNA reads TGCAGCGTTGAAAGGACAGGGATCAGGCGCTACACCTTC. This translates into CSVERTGIRRYTF.

CDR3 amino acids: CASSLATQKETQYF. CDR3 coding DNA: TGTGCCAGCAGCTTAGCTACCCAGAAAGAGACCCAGTACTTC. The chain uses TRBV7-9 and TRBJ2-5; D ambiguous. Trimming stripped 0 bases from V and 3 bases from J, with 8 bases between. Per the germline V gene, CDR1 is SEHNR and CDR2 is FQNEAQ (reference sequence). CDR3 length: 14 amino acids.

This clone has only one observation. The same CDR3 can be traced to other DNA sequences in this sample. The V gene is TRBV12-3 or TRBV12-4, the J gene TRBJ2-7; 8 nucleotides agree with TRBD1. V shed 6 bases, J shed 3 bases, and the junction held 4 bases outside the gene matches. This CDR3 region has 13 residues. The CDR3 sequence is CASRPGTGYEQYF. The CDR3 DNA follows: TGTGCCAGCAGACCCGGGACAGGCTACGAGCAGTACTTC.

The sample holds one count of this clone. This rearrangement joins TRBV24-1 to TRBJ1-5; weak D call: TRBD1 (5 bases). Trimming left V 10 bases short and J 1 base short, with 10 bases between. This CDR3 is built from 13 residues. Germline CDR1 reads KGHDR; CDR2 reads SFDVKD. The CDR3 is CATRDSSNQPQHF. CDR3 bases: TGTGCCACGAGGGACTCGAGCAATCAGCCCCAGCATTTT.

The chain combines TRBV7-9 with TRBJ1-2; no definite D call. The ends were cut back, 6 bases at V and 7 bases at J, with 15 bases in the middle. CDR3 size: 13 residues. Germline lookup yields CDR1 SEHNR and CDR2 FQNEAQ (reference sequence). The CDR3 sequence: CASSSDGPSGYTF. The CDR3 DNA reads TGTGCCAGCAGTTCCGATGGGCCCTCTGGCTACACCTTC.

This chain uses TRBV19 with TRBJ2-1, with 8 bases matching TRBD2. The CDR3 is made up of 15 amino acids. Germline trimming cut 7 bases from V and 4 bases from J; bases unmatched to any gene: 9. The germline gives CDR1 LNHDA, CDR2 SQIVND (reference sequence). The CDR3 sequence: CASTPLLAGYNEQFF. CDR3 nucleotides: TGTGCCAGTACCCCCTTGCTAGCGGGTTACAATGAGCAGTTCTTC.

This clone was detected once. The genes are TRBV10-1 and TRBJ2-7, with a possible D match to TRBD1 (6 bases). CDR3 length: 12 amino acids. Trimming cost V 7 bases and J 12 bases, with 19 bases left between them. Germline V gives CDR1 WNHNN, CDR2 SYGVQD (reference sequence). The CDR3 sequence is CASTSNTGLPYF. CDR3 sequence (DNA): TGCGCCAGCACGTCGAATACAGGGCTTCCGTACTTC.